The rows below give T cell receptor beta chains drawn from one sample of a study of breast tumors, draining lymph nodes, adjacent tissues. TCRdb re-derived calls from the multiplex PCR reads in MiXCR, one entry per CDR3 protein. The table lists about 24,000 distinct CDR3 sequences, 60% to 75% of them singletons. The material sequenced was tumor-adjacent breast tissue. The origin of the receptors is a female donor with breast cancer. Some clones in this sample may be carry-over from other donors' samples. CDR3s include the opening cysteine and the closing phenylalanine or tryptophan. The D gene is left open where the match is weak. Clone size is not always given. Where it is, it says once, few, many or a class for expanded clones.

clone_size,d_call,j_call,v_call,cdr3_nt,cdr3_aa
NA,TRBD1,TRBJ1-6,TRBV7-9,TGTGCCAGCAGCCCTGGGACAGCTAATAATTCACCCCTCCACTTT,CASSPGTANNSPLHF
once,TRBD1,TRBJ2-3,TRBV12-5,TGTGCTAGTGGTCCCGGACAGGGGACGGCAGATACGCAGTATTTT,CASGPGQGTADTQYF
many,NA,TRBJ2-7,TRBV28,TGTGCCAGCAGCAGTTTTCCGGGGCGGTCCTACGAGCAGTACTTC,CASSSFPGRSYEQYF
NA,NA,TRBJ1-5,TRBV6-2/TRBV6-3,TGTGCCAGCAGTACGGAGCTTAGCAATCAGCCCCAGCATTTT,CASSTELSNQPQHF
NA,TRBD2,TRBJ2-7,TRBV2,TGTGCCAGCATCCGGGGGGGTAGCGGCTACGAGCAGTACTTC,CASIRGGSGYEQYF
medium-sized,TRBD2,TRBJ2-3,TRBV10-2,TGCGCCAGCAGCCTCCCAAGGAAGCGGGAGGTTGCTCAAACCCCCACAGATACGCAGTATTTT,CASSLPRKREVAQTPTDTQYF
NA,NA,TRBJ2-3,TRBV10-1,TGCGCCAGCAGTGACGGGACCTATACGCAGTATTTT,CASSDGTYTQYF
NA,NA,TRBJ2-7,TRBV20-1,TGCAGTGCTCGGGGGTCGGAGTGGTGGCCTATCTACGAGCAGTACTTC,CSARGSEWWPIYEQYF
few,NA,TRBJ1-2,TRBV12-3/TRBV12-4,TGTGCCAGCAGTTTGGGGCACTATGGCTACACCTTC,CASSLGHYGYTF
NA,NA,TRBJ2-5,TRBV4-1,TGCGCCAGCAGCCAACCCTCGGCCGGGTGGGAGACCCAGTACTTC,CASSQPSAGWETQYF
NA,TRBD1,TRBJ2-5,TRBV6-5,TGTGCCAGCAGACAACAGGGGGCAGGGGCTCAGTACTTC,CASRQQGAGAQYF
NA,NA,TRBJ2-3,TRBV29-1,TGCAGCGTAGCTGAAGGGGCCGAGGCGCAGTATTTT,CSVAEGAEAQYF
medium-sized,TRBD1,TRBJ1-2,TRBV5-1,TGCGCCAGCAGCGGAGGACAGGGGCATGGCTACACCTTC,CASSGGQGHGYTF
NA,NA,TRBJ1-5,TRBV6-1,TGTGCCAGCACCGGGGGGGGGGCTGCTCAGCCCCAGCATTTT,CASTGGGAAQPQHF
many,NA,TRBJ2-1,TRBV7-2,TGTGCCAGCAGCTTTTTTGGAGTAGCTCCCGGCAATGAGCAGTTCTTC,CASSFFGVAPGNEQFF
NA,NA,TRBJ2-7,TRBV20-1,TGCAGTGCAAGGGGGCGGGGTATCTACGAGCAGTACTTC,CSARGRGIYEQYF
NA,NA,TRBJ1-6,TRBV20-1,TGCAGTGCTAGAGCTTCATTGGATTCACCCCTCCACTTT,CSARASLDSPLHF
once,NA,TRBJ2-7,TRBV15,TGTGCCACCAGGGACACCAGCTCCTACGAGCAGTACTTC,CATRDTSSYEQYF
medium-sized,NA,TRBJ2-7,TRBV25-1,TGTGCCAGCAGTGATTCTCCGGGACGGCTTAACGAGCAGTACTTC,CASSDSPGRLNEQYF
NA,NA,TRBJ2-6,TRBV19,TGTGCCAGTAGTATCGACCCTGGGGCCAACGTCCTGACTTTC,CASSIDPGANVLTF
NA,NA,TRBJ2-3,TRBV7-9,TGTGCCAGCAGCCAGGGCGACGGGACCACAGATACGCAGTATTTT,CASSQGDGTTDTQYF
few,TRBD2,TRBJ2-7,TRBV10-3,TGTGCCATCAGTGCCCGGGGGGGGTACGAGCAGTACTTC,CAISARGGYEQYF
NA,NA,TRBJ2-5,TRBV5-1,TGCGCCAGCAGCTTGGAGCCCAACCAAGAGACCCAGTACTTC,CASSLEPNQETQYF
NA,NA,TRBJ1-4,TRBV15,TGTGCCACCAGCAGAGAGAGGGGGATTAATGAAAAACTGTTTTTT,CATSRERGINEKLFF
NA,NA,TRBJ2-1,TRBV20-1,TGCAGTGCTTCCTTATTACCGACTAATTACAATGAGCAGTTCTTC,CSASLLPTNYNEQFF
NA,TRBD2,TRBJ2-3,TRBV20-1,TGCAGTGCTAGAGTCCTCAGCCTTCAGGCGGGGGGCGGAGATACGCAGTATTTT,CSARVLSLQAGGGDTQYF
few,NA,TRBJ2-7,TRBV7-2,TGTGCCAGCAGCTTCATGTCCGCGACTCCCTACGAGCAGTACTTC,CASSFMSATPYEQYF